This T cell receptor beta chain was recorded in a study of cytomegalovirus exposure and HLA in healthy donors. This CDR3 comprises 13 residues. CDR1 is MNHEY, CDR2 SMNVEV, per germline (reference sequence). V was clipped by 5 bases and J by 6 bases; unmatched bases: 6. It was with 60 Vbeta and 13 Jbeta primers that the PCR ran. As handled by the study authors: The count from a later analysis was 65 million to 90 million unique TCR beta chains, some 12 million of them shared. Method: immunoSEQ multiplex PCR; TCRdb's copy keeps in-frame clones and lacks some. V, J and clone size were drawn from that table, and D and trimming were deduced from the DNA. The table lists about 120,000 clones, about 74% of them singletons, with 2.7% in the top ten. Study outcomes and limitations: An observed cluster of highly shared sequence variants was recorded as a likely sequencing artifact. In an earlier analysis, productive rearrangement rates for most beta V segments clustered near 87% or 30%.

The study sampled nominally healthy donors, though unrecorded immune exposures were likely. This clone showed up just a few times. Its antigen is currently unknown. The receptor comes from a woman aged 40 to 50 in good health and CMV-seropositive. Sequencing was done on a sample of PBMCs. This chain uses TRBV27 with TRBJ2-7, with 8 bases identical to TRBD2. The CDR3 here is CASSPGTRVEQYF. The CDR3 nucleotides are TGTGCCAGCAGTCCCGGGACTAGGGTCGAGCAGTACTTC.